This T cell receptor beta chain derives from a study of cytomegalovirus exposure and HLA in healthy donors. 60 Vbeta and 13 Jbeta primers were used in PCR. The method was immunoSEQ multiplex PCR; TCRdb's version includes in-frame clones alone and lacks a portion of them. The sample lists 100,000 to 120,000 clones; roughly 80% were seen once. Specimen: PBMCs. This clonotype originated in a man aged 25 to 45 in good health and CMV-seropositive.

In nucleotides, the CDR3 is TGTGCCAGTAGGAGGGGGCCCAGAACGAGCACTGAAGCTTTCTTT. Translated: CASRRGPRTSTEAFF. This rearrangement joins TRBV19 to TRBJ1-1, with 7 positions matching TRBD1. J gave up 4 bases and V 6 bases, and 11 bases lay outside the gene matches. Germline V gene lookup returns CDR1 LNHDA and CDR2 SQIVND (reference sequence). This CDR3 has 15 amino acids.